The text below deals with one T cell receptor (beta chain). This clone was observed many times. This clone's antigen is unknown. Within one base of it there is no much larger clone, and no base qualities were kept. The sample originates from a study of metastatic and nonmetastatic thyroid tumors (dated by TCRdb to the early 2020s). General notes on the study: Repertoires from peripheral blood and from tumor or nodule tissue samples of malignant and benign thyroid patients were compared. The investigation overall reported the following: In both blood and tumor samples, TCR beta diversity was reported to be significantly higher in malignant tumors than in benign nodules.

Before undergoing thyroid surgery, none of the patients had been given any kind of treatment. Using T-cell receptor beta sequencing, the researchers looked back retrospectively at clinical samples from patients, gathered between about 2011 and 2019. CDR1 and CDR2, looked up from the germline V gene, are MDHEN and SYDVKM. V lost 1 base and J lost 0 bases; the stretch between them is 6 bases long. CDR3 length: 15 amino acids, cysteine to phenylalanine. Only the CDR3 DNA stays, 45 bases, in frame from base 1. Library creation used PCR. TCRdb lists the instrument as Illumina HiSeq 4000. High-throughput sequencing was used to profile the TCR beta-chain CDR3 region of every patient. The paper's data handling went like this. Drawing on CDR3 differences between clinicopathological groups, the researchers built a classifier meant to tell apart patients with distant-metastatic papillary thyroid cancer. To measure repertoire diversity the researchers used the Shannon index, while the Morisita-Horn index served to gauge how similar the tumor and blood repertoires were. TCRdb itself trimmed the public reads at Q25 with fastp, ran MiXCR and retained productive beta chains. TCRdb's processing, not the study's, gives the V and J calls here. The table for this sample lists 30,000 to 35,000 clones; less than 30% of them were counted only once. Approximately 7.8% of the sample lies in the top ten.

The rearranged chain carries TRBV28 and TRBJ1-4, with TRBD1 perhaps the D gene, on 5 matching bases. The clonotype originates from a female donor with papillary thyroid cancer or a benign thyroid nodule (not recorded which). Some clones in this sample may be carry-over from other donors' samples. Sequenced material: blood. The CDR3 region has the sequence CASSLSTATNEKLFF. The base sequence is TGTGCCAGCAGTTTATCGACAGCAACTAATGAAAAACTGTTTTTT.